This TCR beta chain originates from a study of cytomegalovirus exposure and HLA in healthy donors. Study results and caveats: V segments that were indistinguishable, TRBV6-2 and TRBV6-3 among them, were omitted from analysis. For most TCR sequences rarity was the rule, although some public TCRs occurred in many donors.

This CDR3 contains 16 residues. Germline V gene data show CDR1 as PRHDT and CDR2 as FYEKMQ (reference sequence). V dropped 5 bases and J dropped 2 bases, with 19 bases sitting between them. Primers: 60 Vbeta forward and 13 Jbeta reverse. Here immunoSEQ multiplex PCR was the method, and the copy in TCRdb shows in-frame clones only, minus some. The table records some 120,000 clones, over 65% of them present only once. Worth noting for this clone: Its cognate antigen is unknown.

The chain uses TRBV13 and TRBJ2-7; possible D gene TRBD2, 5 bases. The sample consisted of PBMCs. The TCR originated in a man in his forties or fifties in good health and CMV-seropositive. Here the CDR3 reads CASSPEGPHTPYEQYF. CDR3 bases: TGTGCCAGCAGCCCAGAGGGTCCTCATACCCCCTACGAGCAGTACTTC.